This T cell receptor beta chain comes out of a study of shared clonotypes between healthy human individuals. V was trimmed by 3 bases and J by 4 bases, leaving 14 bases between them. The CDR3 consists of 15 residues. The germline V gene encodes CDR1 SGHNT and CDR2 YYREEE (reference sequence). This table comes from immunoSEQ multiplex PCR, and its TCRdb copy is limited to in-frame clones, with some not included. This sample has over 2 million clones, with around 92% found just once. The J gene is TRBJ1-5, the V gene TRBV5-4; possible D gene TRBD1, 5 bases. This TCR came from a young man in good health. Some clones in this sample may be carry-over from other donors' samples. The sample taken for sequencing was naive CD4+ T cells from PBMCs. Stated subset: CD45RA+ positively selected. The CDR3 DNA reads TGTGCCAGCAGCTCAGAACCGGGGCCAAATCAGCCCCAGCATTTT. This sequence encodes CASSSEPGPNQPQHF.